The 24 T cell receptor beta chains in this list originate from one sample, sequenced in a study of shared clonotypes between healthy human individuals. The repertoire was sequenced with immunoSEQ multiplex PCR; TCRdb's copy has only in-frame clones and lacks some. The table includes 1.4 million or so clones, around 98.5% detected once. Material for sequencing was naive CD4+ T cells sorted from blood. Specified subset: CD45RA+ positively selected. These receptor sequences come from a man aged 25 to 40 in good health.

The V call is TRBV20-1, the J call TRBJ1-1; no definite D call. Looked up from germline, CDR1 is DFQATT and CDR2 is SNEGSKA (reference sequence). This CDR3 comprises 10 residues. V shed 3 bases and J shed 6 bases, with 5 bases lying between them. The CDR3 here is CSARPPEAFF. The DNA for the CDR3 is TGCAGTGCTAGGCCCCCTGAAGCTTTCTTT.

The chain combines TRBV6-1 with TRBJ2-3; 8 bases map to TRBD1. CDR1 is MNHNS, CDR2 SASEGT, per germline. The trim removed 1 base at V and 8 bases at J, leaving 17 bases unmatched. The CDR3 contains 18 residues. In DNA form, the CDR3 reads TGTGCCAGCAGTGAAGGACGGACAGGGAATTGGGAAACGGGTACGCAGTATTTT. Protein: CASSEGRTGNWETGTQYF.

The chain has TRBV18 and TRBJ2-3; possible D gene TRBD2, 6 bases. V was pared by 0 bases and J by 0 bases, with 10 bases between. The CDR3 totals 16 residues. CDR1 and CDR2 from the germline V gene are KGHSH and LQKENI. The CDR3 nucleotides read TGTGCCAGCTCACCACCATGGGGACTGAGCACAGATACGCAGTATTTT. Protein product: CASSPPWGLSTDTQYF. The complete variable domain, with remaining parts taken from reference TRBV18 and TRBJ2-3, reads NAGVMQNPRHLVRRRGQEARLRCSPMKGHSHVYWYRQLPEEGLKFMVYLQKENIIDESGMPKERFSAEFPKEGPSILRIQQVVRGDSAAYFCASSPPWGLSTDTQYFGPGTRLTVL.

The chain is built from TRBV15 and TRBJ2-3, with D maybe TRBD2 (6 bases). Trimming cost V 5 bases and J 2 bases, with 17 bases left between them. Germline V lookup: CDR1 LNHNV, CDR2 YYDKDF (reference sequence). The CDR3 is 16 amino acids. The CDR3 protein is CATSGSIAAFTDTQYF. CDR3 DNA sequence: TGTGCCACCAGCGGAAGTATAGCGGCATTCACAGATACGCAGTATTTT.

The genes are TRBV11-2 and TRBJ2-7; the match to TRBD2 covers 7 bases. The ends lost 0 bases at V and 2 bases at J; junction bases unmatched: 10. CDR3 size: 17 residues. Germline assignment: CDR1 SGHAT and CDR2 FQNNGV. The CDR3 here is CASSLDRWRGSTYEQYF. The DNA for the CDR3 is TGTGCCAGCAGCTTAGATCGATGGCGCGGGAGCACCTACGAGCAGTACTTC.

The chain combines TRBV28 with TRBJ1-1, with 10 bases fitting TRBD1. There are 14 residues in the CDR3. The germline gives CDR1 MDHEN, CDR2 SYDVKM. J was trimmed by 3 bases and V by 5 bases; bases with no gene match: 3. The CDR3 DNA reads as TGTGCCAGCAGTACCGGGACAGGGGACACTGAAGCTTTCTTT. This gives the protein CASSTGTGDTEAFF.

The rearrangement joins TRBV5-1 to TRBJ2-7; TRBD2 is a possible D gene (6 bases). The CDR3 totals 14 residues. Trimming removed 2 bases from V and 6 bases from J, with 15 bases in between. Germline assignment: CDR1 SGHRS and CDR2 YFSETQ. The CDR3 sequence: CASSLPGRGGEQYF. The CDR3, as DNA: TGCGCCAGCAGCTTACCCGGGAGAGGTGGCGAGCAGTACTTC.

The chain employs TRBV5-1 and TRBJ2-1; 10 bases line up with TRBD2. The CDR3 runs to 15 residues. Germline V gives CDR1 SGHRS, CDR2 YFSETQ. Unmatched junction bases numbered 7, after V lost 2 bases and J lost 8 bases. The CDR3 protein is CASSLAGGQGDEQFF. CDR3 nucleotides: TGCGCCAGCAGCTTAGCGGGAGGGCAGGGGGATGAGCAGTTCTTC. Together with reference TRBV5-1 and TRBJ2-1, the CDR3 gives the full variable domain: KAGVTQTPRYLIKTRGQQVTLSCSPISGHRSVSWYQQTPGQGLQFLFEYFSETQRNKGNFPGRFSGRQFSNSRSEMNVSTLELGDSALYLCASSLAGGQGDEQFFGPGTRLTVL.

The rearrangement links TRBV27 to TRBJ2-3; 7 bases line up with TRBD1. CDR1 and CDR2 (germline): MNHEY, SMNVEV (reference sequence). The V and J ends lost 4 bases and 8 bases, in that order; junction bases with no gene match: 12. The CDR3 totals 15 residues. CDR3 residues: CASSSTTGSLATQYF. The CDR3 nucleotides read TGTGCCAGCAGTTCCACGACAGGGAGCCTAGCTACGCAGTATTTT.

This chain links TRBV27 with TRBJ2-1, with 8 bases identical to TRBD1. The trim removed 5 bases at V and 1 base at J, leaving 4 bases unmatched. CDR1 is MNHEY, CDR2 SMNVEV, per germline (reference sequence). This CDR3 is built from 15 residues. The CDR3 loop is CASSRDRGSYNEQFF. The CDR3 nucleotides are TGTGCCAGCAGTAGAGACAGGGGTTCCTACAATGAGCAGTTCTTC.

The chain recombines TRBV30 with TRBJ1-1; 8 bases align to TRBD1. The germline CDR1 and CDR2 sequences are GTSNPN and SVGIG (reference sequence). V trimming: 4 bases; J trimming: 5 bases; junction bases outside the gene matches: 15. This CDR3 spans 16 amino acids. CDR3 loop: CAWTSEAGGVGTEAFF. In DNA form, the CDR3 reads TGTGCCTGGACCTCTGAGGCAGGGGGCGTAGGAACTGAAGCTTTCTTT.

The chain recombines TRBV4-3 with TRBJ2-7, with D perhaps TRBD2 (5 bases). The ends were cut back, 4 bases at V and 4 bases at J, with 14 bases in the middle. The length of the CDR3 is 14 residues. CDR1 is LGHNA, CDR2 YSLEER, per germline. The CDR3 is CASSRATSLYEQYF. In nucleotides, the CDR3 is TGCGCCAGCAGCCGGGCTACTAGTTTATACGAGCAGTACTTC.

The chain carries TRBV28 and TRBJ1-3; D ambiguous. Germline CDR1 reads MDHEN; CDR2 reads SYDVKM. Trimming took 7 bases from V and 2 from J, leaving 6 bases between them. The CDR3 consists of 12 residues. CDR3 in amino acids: CASTEAGNTIYF. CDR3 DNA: TGTGCCAGCACAGAAGCTGGAAACACCATATATTTT.

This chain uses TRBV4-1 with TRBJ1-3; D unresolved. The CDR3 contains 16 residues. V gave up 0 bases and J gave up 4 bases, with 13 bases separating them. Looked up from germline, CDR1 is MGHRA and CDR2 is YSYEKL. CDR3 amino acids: CASSQDRVGRGNTIYF. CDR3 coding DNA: TGCGCCAGCAGCCAAGATCGTGTAGGGAGGGGAAACACCATATATTTT.

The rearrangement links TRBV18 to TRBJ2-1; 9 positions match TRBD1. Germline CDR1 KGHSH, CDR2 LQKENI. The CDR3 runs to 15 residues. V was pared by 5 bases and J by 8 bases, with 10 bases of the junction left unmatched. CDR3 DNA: TGTGCCAGCTCAGAGGGACAGGGAACAATTTATGAGCAGTTCTTC. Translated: CASSEGQGTIYEQFF.

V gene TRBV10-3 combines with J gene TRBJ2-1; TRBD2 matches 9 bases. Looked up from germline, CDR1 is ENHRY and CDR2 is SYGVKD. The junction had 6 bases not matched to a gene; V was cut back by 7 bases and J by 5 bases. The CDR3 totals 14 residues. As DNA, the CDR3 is TGTGCCATCATGGGGACTAGCTGGAACAATGAGCAGTTCTTC. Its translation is CAIMGTSWNNEQFF.

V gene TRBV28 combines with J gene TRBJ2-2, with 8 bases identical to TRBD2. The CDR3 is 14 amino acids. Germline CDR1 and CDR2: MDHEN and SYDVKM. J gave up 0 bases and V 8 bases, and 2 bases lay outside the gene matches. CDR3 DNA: TGTGCCAGCTATAGCGGGACGAACACCGGGGAGCTGTTTTTT. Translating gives CASYSGTNTGELFF.

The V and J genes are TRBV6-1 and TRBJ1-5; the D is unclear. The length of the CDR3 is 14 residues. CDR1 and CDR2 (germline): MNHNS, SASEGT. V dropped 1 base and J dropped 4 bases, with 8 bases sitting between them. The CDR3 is CASSEGQPNQPQHF. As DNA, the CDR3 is TGTGCCAGCAGTGAAGGCCAGCCGAATCAGCCCCAGCATTTT.

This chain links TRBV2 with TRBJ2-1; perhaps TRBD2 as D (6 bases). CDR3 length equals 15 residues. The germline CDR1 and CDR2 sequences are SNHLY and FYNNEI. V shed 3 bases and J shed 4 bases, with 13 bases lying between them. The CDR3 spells CASSDVGTQYNEQFF. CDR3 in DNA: TGTGCCAGCAGTGACGTCGGGACTCAATACAATGAGCAGTTCTTC.

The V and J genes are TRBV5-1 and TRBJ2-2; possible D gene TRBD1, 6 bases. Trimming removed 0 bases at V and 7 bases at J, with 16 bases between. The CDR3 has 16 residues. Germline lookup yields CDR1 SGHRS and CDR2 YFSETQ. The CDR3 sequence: CASSLVDSRLGGELFF. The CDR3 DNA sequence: TGCGCCAGCAGCTTGGTGGACAGTCGGCTCGGCGGGGAGCTGTTTTTT.

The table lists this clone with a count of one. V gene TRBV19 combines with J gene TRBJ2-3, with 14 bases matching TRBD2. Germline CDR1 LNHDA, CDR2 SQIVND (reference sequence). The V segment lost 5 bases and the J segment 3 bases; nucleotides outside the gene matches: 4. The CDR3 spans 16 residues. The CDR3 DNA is TGTGCCAGTAGTGCCCGACTAGCGGGAGGGACAGATACGCAGTATTTT. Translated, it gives CASSARLAGGTDTQYF.

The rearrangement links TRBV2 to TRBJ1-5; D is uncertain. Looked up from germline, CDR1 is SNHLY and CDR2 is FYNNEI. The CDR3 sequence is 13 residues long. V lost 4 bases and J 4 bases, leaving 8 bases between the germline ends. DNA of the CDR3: TGTGCCAGCAGTGGGAGGGAGAATCAGCCCCAGCATTTT. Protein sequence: CASSGRENQPQHF.

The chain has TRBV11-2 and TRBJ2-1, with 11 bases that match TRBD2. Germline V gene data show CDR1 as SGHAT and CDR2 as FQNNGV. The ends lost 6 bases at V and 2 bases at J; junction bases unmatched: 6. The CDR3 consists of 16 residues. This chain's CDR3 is CASRPSGRRTYNEQFF. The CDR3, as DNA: TGTGCCAGCAGACCTAGCGGGAGGAGGACCTACAATGAGCAGTTCTTC.

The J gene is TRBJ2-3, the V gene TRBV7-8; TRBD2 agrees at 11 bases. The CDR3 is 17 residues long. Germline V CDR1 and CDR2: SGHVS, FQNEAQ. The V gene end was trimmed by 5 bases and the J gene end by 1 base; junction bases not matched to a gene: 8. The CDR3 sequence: CASSRRGTSGGTDTQYF. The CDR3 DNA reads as TGTGCCAGCAGCCGACGCGGGACTAGCGGTGGCACAGATACGCAGTATTTT.